This T cell receptor (beta chain) was captured in a study of beta chain features in type 1 diabetes. General study results and limits: More deletions and fewer insertions at VDJ junctions were seen in type 1 diabetes patients.

This CDR3 region has 15 residues. CDR1 and CDR2 (germline): MNHNY, SVGAGI (reference sequence). Germline trimming cut 6 bases from V and 0 bases from J; bases unmatched to any gene: 5. The entirety of the isolated RNA underwent reverse transcription, so expressed TCRB transcripts were sequenced. TCRdb keeps only in-frame clones here, not all; method: immunoSEQ multiplex PCR. The sample lists about 140,000 clones; approximately 9.8% were seen once. Comment on this clone: Its specificity is unknown.

This clonotype originated in a woman aged 40 to 49 in good health. The V gene is TRBV6-6, the J gene TRBJ1-1; TRBD1 matches at 9 bases. Sequencing used central memory CD4+ T cells from blood. The CDR3 DNA reads as TGTGCCAGCAGGACAGGGGGAAACATGAACACTGAAGCTTTCTTT. Its translation is CASRTGGNMNTEAFF.